This TCR beta chain was identified in a study of blood T cell repertoires in COVID-19 (dated by TCRdb to 2018 to 2020). Study-wide context: Samples covering the acute and convalescent phases of COVID-19 were provided by collaborators in the United States, Italy and Spain. The material from the prospective study consisted of cDNA or gDNA derived from T cells, B-cell-depleted T cells, or PBMCs. The dataset comprised deeply sampled blood TCRbeta repertoires from subjects exposed to, actively infected with, or recovered from COVID-19. The repertoires were released in a freely available public database meant as a resource for research on the immune response to SARS-CoV-2. Samples came from the ongoing ImmuneRACE study (first 160 participants) plus 1,254 subjects from 6 global collaborators. Sample metadata almost always included a de-identified subject ID, COVID-19 status, age in years and sex. Where available, HLA class I and class II types were taken from metadata supplied by the sample provider and were not determined by assay-based typing.

Comments on this clone: Its target antigen remains unknown. No base-level quality is on record; no much larger clone is a single base apart.

Overall study results and their limits: The quantity of clinical and demographic metadata differed by source and by participant and was supplied without curation.

Whole blood was collected in K2EDTA tubes by collaborating institutions according to the institutions' own protocols. Collaborator samples were shipped for TCRbeta analysis as frozen whole blood, isolated PBMCs, or DNA extracted from either sample type. TCRbeta CDR3 regions were amplified from genomic DNA by means of the immunoSEQ Assay, a bias-controlled multiplex PCR. The authors' pipeline ran thus. The number of nucleated cells in each sample was estimated by amplification of reference gene primers within the assay. Sequence reads were collapsed and filtered to measure the absolute abundance of every unique TCRbeta CDR3 rearrangement. For each sample, productive Simpson clonality was calculated as the square root of Simpson's diversity index over productive rearrangements. TCRdb limited this immuneACCESS table to in-frame rearrangements with V and J called. A share of clones is missing; checked studies link under half to unresolved V genes, and the rest is unexplained. The DNA gave D and trimming, while V, J and clone size come from that table. The sample contains over 300,000 clones, roughly 89% of them found a single time. The leading ten clones occupy 6.5% to 8% of the sample.

At the junction V is shortened by 3 bases and J by 2 bases; bases outside the gene matches: 7. CDR1 and CDR2, looked up from the germline V gene, are WSHSY and SAAADI. Inclusive of the bounding cysteine and phenylalanine, the CDR3 is 17 residues long. Of the read, only the CDR3 DNA is kept; its 51 bases are in frame from base 1. The chain employs TRBV10-2 and TRBJ2-7, with 13 junctional bases fitting TRBD2. This sequence originates from a man aged 18 to 35 with active or convalescent COVID-19. Sequencing was done on a sample of peripheral blood. The DNA is TGCGCCAGCAGTGATCCGGGACTAGCGGGGCCCACCTACGAGCAGTACTTC. This is translated as CASSDPGLAGPTYEQYF.